What follows is one TCR beta chain and its context. The specificity of this receptor is unknown. No quality values exist for individual bases; no much larger clone is one base distant. The immunoSEQ Assay, a bias-controlled multiplex PCR, was used to amplify TCRbeta CDR3 regions from genomic DNA. The authors' pipeline ran thus. The number of nucleated cells in each sample was estimated from the amplification of reference gene primers within the assay. Sequence reads were collapsed and filtered to measure the absolute abundance of every unique TCRbeta CDR3 rearrangement. For each sample, productive Simpson clonality was calculated as the square root of Simpson's diversity index over productive rearrangements. This immuneACCESS table, as held by TCRdb, lists in-frame sequences with V and J called but not all clones. Of the missing ones, under half trace to an unresolved V gene in checked studies; the others have no known cause. That table furnishes V, J and clone size, whereas the DNA furnished D and trimming. In this sample the table shows under 150,000 clones, roughly 80% of which occur a single time. About 1.4% of the sample rests with the top ten.

Each collaborating institution followed its own protocols to collect whole blood in K2EDTA tubes. For TCRbeta analysis, collaborators shipped samples as frozen whole blood, isolated PBMCs, or DNA extracted from either of those sample types. V was cut back by 4 bases and J by 4 bases, leaving a gap of 22 bases between them. CDR1 and CDR2 are drawn from the germline V gene: MNHEY, SVGEGT. The CDR3 spans 17 residues, from the cysteine through the phenylalanine. Only the CDR3 region is kept as DNA, spanning 51 bases read in frame from base 1. This sample is drawn from a study of blood T cell repertoires in COVID-19 (dated by TCRdb to about 2020). A note on the overall study: Samples from collaborators originated in the United States, Italy and Spain and spanned both the acute and convalescent phases of COVID-19. The prospective study material was composed of cDNA or gDNA derived from T cells, B-cell-depleted T cells, or PBMCs. Deeply sampled blood TCRbeta repertoires from subjects exposed to, actively infected with, or recovered from COVID-19 were included in the dataset. A freely available public database, intended as a resource for researchers studying the immune response to SARS-CoV-2, is where the repertoires were released. Samples came from the ongoing ImmuneRACE study (first 160 participants) plus 1,254 subjects from 6 global collaborators. A de-identified subject ID, COVID-19 status, age in years and sex were almost always included in the sample metadata. HLA class I and class II types, where available, came from metadata supplied by the sample provider rather than from assay-based typing.

Broad study findings and their caveats: How much clinical and demographic metadata was included differed by source and by participant, and the metadata was provided uncurated.

Recombination linked TRBV6-2 or TRBV6-3 to TRBJ1-2; a tentative D call is TRBD1 (6 bases match). Sequenced: peripheral blood. This clonotype originated in a man aged 45-65 years with acute or convalescent COVID-19. The DNA is TGTGCCAGCAGTTGGACAGATGTAAAGAATCCAAGCTATGGCTACACCTTC. Translated, this is CASSWTDVKNPSYGYTF.